The entry below gives a single T cell receptor (beta chain) sequence along with its context. Its antigen remains unidentified. At the DNA level, this CDR3 is encoded by other sequences in the same sample as well. Indicated treatment: oral pan-JAK inhibitor, 5-10 mg twice daily. The data stem from a study of CD8+ T cells in alopecia areata. Extraction and reverse transcription of RNA yielded cDNA as the sequencing template. The assay was immunoSEQ multiplex PCR, and TCRdb's table has in-frame clones only and misses some. The sample has 130,000 or so clones; more than 85% are singletons. General study results and limits: Only one nonresponder was present, which leaves the link between baseline CD8+ expansion and response uncertain. Lesional scalp exceeded normal scalp in clonality, especially in alopecia totalis/universalis.

From germline, CDR1 is SQVTM and CDR2 ANQGSEA. The CDR3 sequence is 11 residues long. Trimming removed 6 bases at V and 1 base at J, with 6 bases between. This specimen consisted of CD8+ T cells sorted from blood, obtained at week 4, from a patient treated with tofacitinib. V is TRBV29-1 and J is TRBJ1-1; D is undetermined. This TCR derives from a human donor with alopecia areata. DNA for the CDR3: TGCAGCGTCGGGGAGAACACTGAAGCTTTCTTT. This translates into CSVGENTEAFF.